This T cell receptor (beta chain) was identified in a study of naive and memory T cell subsets (dated by TCRdb to the late 2010s). The study in broad terms: An open-source, UMI-based TCR alpha and beta sequencing pipeline was applied to sorted naive and memory peripheral blood T cell subsets. RNA was DNase-treated and reverse transcribed with TCR constant-region primers, mostly using SuperScript III. IgG serology results and the functional CMV T cell responses were in complete agreement.

Receptor amplification or capture employed UMI-ligation and nested PCR. To cover both TRBC1 and TRBC2, the beta constant-region primer consisted of an equimolar mix of two oligonucleotides. A single-stranded oligonucleotide bearing the SP2 primer plus a 12-nucleotide UMI was ligated onto the 3' end of the cDNA by T4 RNA ligase 1. The ligated cDNA went through four rounds of PCR with nested alpha and beta constant-region primers together with the SP2 primer. The ligation reaction was kept at 16 degrees C for about 19-25 hours. PCR2 was usually performed as a SYBR Green qPCR and halted at a preset threshold so that over-amplification would not occur. Every purification after the first one was done using Agencourt AMPure XP magnetic beads. Libraries were quantified by Qubit and checked on a TapeStation, where a main peak was expected near 650 bp. Pooled libraries were sequenced on an Illumina MiSeq with v2 2x251 paired-end kits, typically giving 1-2 million reads per sample. Each sample was pooled at about 4.2 nM, and roughly 5-7% PhiX was included to help cluster recognition. As for the original processing: FASTQ reads processed by Demultiplexor were assigned V and J genes by Decombinator through tag matching that tolerated a single base-pair mismatch. UMIs were used by Collapsinator to correct both sequencing errors and frequency errors arising from PCR heterogeneity. CDR3Translator translated TCRs and extracted CDR3s from the conserved cysteine to the FGXG phenylalanine, flagging non-productive sequences. Gini, Shannon entropy and inverse Simpson indices were calculated on repertoires subsampled to equal numbers of UMI-defined TCRs. Clonotype abundance distributions were fitted to a power law by maximum likelihood within the linear range. For one naive CD8 sample, the pipeline and MIGEC produced similar UMI counts, unique TCR numbers and clonal distributions. A set of 7,322 CMV-associated CDR3 sequences, compiled from VDJdb and a published dataset, was used to search the repertoires. TCRdb applied fastp at Q25 and MiXCR to the public reads, then kept only in-frame beta chains. Under each unique CDR3 protein, matching rows form one entry showing the most common genes and DNA. The V and J calls and clone size come from TCRdb's table, not from the authors' own analysis. A total of approximately 82,000 distinct CDR3 sequences appear in this sample, roughly 7.3% of them only once. The biggest ten clones account for 1.6% of the sample.

From the second PCR step on, the TCR alpha and beta chain libraries were amplified in separate reactions. Donor CMV status was determined by IFNgamma production from CD4+ T cells after overnight stimulation of fresh PBMCs with CMV viral lysate. CD4 T cells were positively selected using Miltenyi beads, after which CD8 T cells were positively selected from the CD4-negative fraction. Cells were stained for CD3, CD4, CD8, CD45RA, CD27 and a live/dead dye and were sorted on a BD Aria II into four subsets based on CD45RA and CD27. Blood came from three healthy volunteers, each fractionated into CD4 and CD8 T cells and then into four differentiation subsets. Approximately 130 ml of peripheral blood was drawn per donor, and PBMC were isolated by Ficoll-Paque PLUS density-gradient centrifugation. Sorted cells were lysed in RLT buffer, after which RNA was extracted using a Qiagen RNeasy kit and stored at -80 degrees C.

In its sample, this clonotype was seen many times. Its recognized antigen is unknown. Base-call qualities are not available, and no considerably larger clone is one nucleotide away. Study-wide conclusions, independent of this receptor: The repertoire findings for the naive and memory subsets could not be validated, as no ground truth was available. Single alpha or beta chain sequences, rather than paired alpha/beta receptors, were used to define clonotypes. Gini index rose and Shannon and inverse Simpson diversity fell from naive through CM, EM and EMRA in both CD4 and CD8 cells. After error correction, over 90% of naive TCR sequences appeared only once, giving much steeper abundance distributions than memory subsets. A power law was followed by TCR abundance, with an exponent that differed between naive and memory subsets but was consistent across the three individuals. RNA-based TCR counts may be influenced by expression changes linked to T cell activation and differentiation.

From a lookup of the germline V gene, CDR1 and CDR2 are SGHTA and FQGNSA. From the cysteine up to the phenylalanine, the CDR3 has a length of 15 residues. Only the CDR3 DNA stays, 45 bases, in frame from base 1. Trimming removed 4 bases from V and 2 bases from J; the gene matches leave 3 bases unexplained. The chain links TRBV7-2 with TRBJ2-1; 9 central nucleotides agree with TRBD2. The clonotype originates from a human donor in good health. Specimen: central memory CD4+ T cells from blood. This sample's cell subset or site label indicates: central memory, CD45RA- CD27+. The DNA reads TGTGCCAGCAGCTCAGTAGCGGGGGCCTACAATGAGCAGTTCTTC. Its coded protein is CASSSVAGAYNEQFF.